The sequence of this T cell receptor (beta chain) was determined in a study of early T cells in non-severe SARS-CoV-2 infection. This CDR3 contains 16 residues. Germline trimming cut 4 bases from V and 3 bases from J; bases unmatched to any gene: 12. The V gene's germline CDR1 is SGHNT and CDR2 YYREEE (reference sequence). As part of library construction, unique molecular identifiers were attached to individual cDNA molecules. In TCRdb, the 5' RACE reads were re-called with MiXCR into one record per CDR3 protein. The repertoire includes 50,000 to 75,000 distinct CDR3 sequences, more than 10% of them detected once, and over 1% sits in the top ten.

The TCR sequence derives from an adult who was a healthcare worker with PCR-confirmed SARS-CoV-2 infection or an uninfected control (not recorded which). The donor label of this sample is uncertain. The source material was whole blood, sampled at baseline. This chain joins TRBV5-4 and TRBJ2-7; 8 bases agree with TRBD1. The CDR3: CASSRTTGGSDYEQYV. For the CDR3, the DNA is TGTGCCAGCAGCAGAACCACAGGGGGTAGTGACTACGAGCAGTACGTC.